The 10 T cell receptor beta chains given below trace back to one sample, sequenced in a study of OX40 agonist ivuxolimab in advanced cancers. The library was built by means of the immunoSEQ multiplex PCR assay. Entries here come from immuneACCESS through TCRdb and include only in-frame sequences with V and J called. Some clones fail to appear in such tables; in the studies checked, an unresolved V gene covers under half of the shortfall, and the cause of the remainder is unknown. Within this sample are some 34,000 clones, with 84% of them counted one time only. Of the sample, more than 10% is held by the ten largest clones. Material: CD4+ or CD8+ T cells sorted from blood, obtained in a trial of the OX40 agonist ivuxolimab. Receptor source: an adult with an advanced solid tumor such as melanoma, head and neck, liver or kidney cancer.

For this clone: Different DNA sequences within this sample yield the same CDR3. The chain carries TRBV30 and TRBJ1-2; D unclear. There are 10 residues in the CDR3. CDR1 is GTSNPN and CDR2 is SVGIG in the germline V gene (reference sequence). V was shortened by 8 bases and J by 3 bases, with 7 bases between the two germline ends. The CDR3 spells CATRHYGYTF. DNA for the CDR3: TGTGCCACGAGACACTATGGCTACACCTTC.

V is TRBV6-5 and J is TRBJ2-5; D ambiguous. The V gene's germline CDR1 is MNHEY and CDR2 SVGAGI. The CDR3 consists of 13 residues. The V end was cut by 5 bases, the J end by 7 bases, with 14 bases between. The CDR3 bases are TGTGCCAGCAGTCAAGAATTACCCGGGACCCAGTACTTC. Protein sequence: CASSQELPGTQYF.

The chain recombines TRBV28 with TRBJ2-1; tentatively, D is TRBD2 (5 bases). From germline, CDR1 is MDHEN and CDR2 SYDVKM. The CDR3 contains 14 residues. The V end was cut by 8 bases, the J end by 14 bases, with 25 bases between. Here the CDR3 reads CASASSYGIWEKFF. The CDR3 DNA reads as TGTGCCAGCGCATCTTCGTATGGTATTTGGGAGAAGTTCTTC.

CDR3 sequence reads: CASSIVRGTGELFF. The CDR3 coding sequence is TGTGCCAGTAGTATAGTACGGGGCACCGGGGAGCTGTTTTTT. The V call is TRBV19, the J call TRBJ2-2, with a possible D match to TRBD2 (5 bases). The CDR3 loop spans 14 amino acids. V was cut by 1 base and J by 4 bases, with 7 bases left in between. Germline loops: CDR1 LNHDA, CDR2 SQIVND (reference sequence).

The V call is TRBV19, the J call TRBJ1-2; D not resolved. Trimming pared 0 bases from V and 1 base from J, leaving 9 bases between. Germline lookup yields CDR1 LNHDA and CDR2 SQIVND (reference sequence). This CDR3 is 15 amino acids long. The CDR3 protein is CASSIEATLNYGYTF. CDR3 nucleotide sequence: TGTGCCAGTAGTATAGAAGCCACCCTTAACTATGGCTACACCTTC.

Within the sample, this clone is medium-sized. The chain joins TRBV7-8 to TRBJ2-1; weak D call: TRBD2 (5 bases). This CDR3 is built from 13 residues. Germline CDR1 is SGHVS and CDR2 is FQNEAQ. V lost 2 bases to trimming and J lost 5 bases, with 7 bases between them. The CDR3 protein is CASSLTGDNEQFF. The DNA for the CDR3 is TGTGCCAGCAGCTTAACCGGGGACAATGAGCAGTTCTTC. Looking up the rest from reference TRBV7-8 and TRBJ2-1 gives the full variable domain: GAGVSQSPRYKVAKRGQDVALRCDPISGHVSLFWYQQALGQGPEFLTYFQNEAQLDKSGLPSDRFFAERPEGSVSTLKIQRTQQEDSAVYLCASSLTGDNEQFFGPGTRLTVL.

This sequence joins TRBV6-1 and TRBJ2-7; possible D gene TRBD1, 5 bases. CDR3 length: 14 amino acids. The ends were cut back, 6 bases at V and 3 bases at J, with 15 bases in the middle. Germline CDR1 is MNHNS and CDR2 is SASEGT. The CDR3 region has the DNA TGTGCCAGCAGCCACAGGTATTCGAGCTACGAGCAGTACTTC. This codes for CASSHRYSSYEQYF.

The CDR3 nucleotides read TGCGCCAGCAGCCAACGCCTCCCAAGGCGAAGGGTCGTCCGGGAGCAGTACTTC. Translating gives CASSQRLPRRRVVREQYF. The rearrangement links TRBV4-1 to TRBJ2-7; D is uncertain. The CDR3 loop spans 18 amino acids. Germline-derived CDR1 and CDR2 are MGHRA and YSYEKL. The V and J ends lost 2 bases and 7 bases respectively, with 27 bases between them.

The chain joins TRBV13 to TRBJ2-2; D might be TRBD2 (6 bases). The V gene's germline CDR1 is PRHDT and CDR2 FYEKMQ (reference sequence). The CDR3 is 15 residues long. The V end was cut by 1 base, the J end by 6 bases, with 12 bases between. The CDR3 nucleotides read TGTGCCAGCAGCTTAGTCGGAGGGCCGGCCGGGGAGCTGTTTTTT. As protein: CASSLVGGPAGELFF.

The chain links TRBV19 to TRBJ1-2; 7 bases agree with TRBD1. V shed 7 bases, J shed 6 bases, and the junction held 14 bases outside the gene matches. Germline CDR1 LNHDA, CDR2 SQIVND (reference sequence). CDR3 length: 15 residues. The CDR3 DNA is TGTGCCAGTACCCCGTGGGTAGGGGGCATGAATGGCTACACCTTC. It encodes CASTPWVGGMNGYTF.